The entry that follows covers one TCR beta chain sequence. The assay was immunoSEQ multiplex PCR, and TCRdb's table has in-frame clones only and misses some. The data contain roughly 180,000 clones, 87% of them singletons. This record belongs to a study of blood T cell repertoires in COVID-19. In assigning cohorts, the study relied on participant-reported clinical history. Two negative PCRs, clearance, or symptom resolution were required of recovered Cohort 3 donors. The germline V gene encodes CDR1 LGHNA and CDR2 YSLEER. The V end lost 5 bases, the J end lost 1 base, and 11 bases lay between the germline ends. CDR3 length: 14 amino acids.

The sequence was obtained from a woman aged 30 to 39 who had recovered from COVID-19. Sequencing was carried out using PBMCs or T cells enriched from blood (not recorded which). The genes are TRBV4-3 and TRBJ1-1; possibly TRBD1 for D (5 bases). This chain's CDR3 is CASSVRGRNTEAFF. CDR3 nucleotides: TGCGCCAGCAGCGTCCGGGGGAGGAACACTGAAGCTTTCTTT.